This TCR beta chain was profiled in a study of cytomegalovirus exposure and HLA in healthy donors (dated by TCRdb to 2015 to 2018). In the study overall: In an earlier analysis of some 550 of the donors, 276 Gb of sequence data and about 110 million unique TCR beta sequences from 150 million to 200 million T cells were reported. Approximately 300 gigabases of sequencing data and about 92 million unique TCR sequences made up an early release that covered approximately 620 HLA-typed donors. Of the 300 to 500 genotyped donors, 65% to 90% were placed in the genetic ancestry cluster associated with self-reported Caucasian donors. The aim of the study was to test whether cataloging public T cell receptors could identify signatures of past pathogen exposure. The T cell repertoires of some 700 subjects were profiled by immunosequencing and related to cytomegalovirus serostatus. Besides the first cohort of 666 subjects, a separate validation cohort made up of 120 different subjects was used. To predict cytomegalovirus infection status, the study brought together high-throughput TCR immunosequencing, statistical association of individual TCRs with disease status, and machine learning. In a later analysis, previously published TCR beta repertoires from several hundred donors were re-analyzed and high-resolution HLA genotyping was added so that TCR occurrence patterns could be studied. The later analysis used no new phenotypic data to find candidate immune exposures, relying instead on TCR beta sequences and their occurrence across donors. An earlier analysis of around 580 of the donors used high-throughput TCR beta sequencing to judge whether each TCR beta V gene segment behaved as functional or pseudogenic. Donor age, sex, ethnicity and CMV serostatus were compiled together with the repertoire data. A later genetic analysis took genome-wide SNP genotypes for about three fifths of the 666 donors and used that subset as a discovery cohort. Every repertoire in the discovery cohort had been generated on one and the same sequencing platform. HLA typing covered class I and class II loci at four-digit resolution. Typing coverage varied by locus: roughly 629-640 donors for A, B, C, DRB1 and DQB1; approximately 520 for DQA1; about 570 for DPA1; roughly 450 for DPB1. Because of strong linkage in the cohort, roughly five DR-DQ haplotypes were treated as single units for association and clustering. On average, 235,054 unique TCR beta nucleotide sequences were sequenced per donor among some 420 genotyped donors of the cohort, with 15% to 20% of those sequences being non-productive. Study-wide findings and limitations: Three of the identified cytomegalovirus-associated TCR beta chains were confirmed in vitro to be specific for cytomegalovirus antigens. When HLA alleles, especially DR and DQ, strongly co-occurred, TCR associations were difficult to assign to individual alleles. In a later analysis, HLA-associated TCR beta chains were found to be more clonally expanded and to have lower generation probabilities than equally common non-associated chains. A later analysis associated about 17,000 TCR beta sequences with specific HLA alleles at a false discovery rate of 0.05. Immune exposure information for the cohort was limited to CMV serostatus. In a later analysis, TCR association rates were found to vary across HLA loci, with the most associated TCRs seen for DRB1 alleles and the fewest for HLA-C alleles. A later genetic analysis associated a missense DCLRE1C variant with V-gene and J-gene trimming of TCR beta chains, and an independent cohort replicated the association. Only TCR beta chains were sequenced in this cohort, and the absence of alpha or paired-chain data limited detectable features. Across donors, most TCR sequences were observed very rarely, whereas some public TCRs were present in many individuals. In an earlier analysis of approximately 600 of the donors, most TCR beta V segments were observed in productive rearrangements about 87% or about 30% of the time, broadly matching IMGT annotations. According to the authors, the approach could potentially be generalized to other disease states and immunological phenotypes. In both the original and validation cohorts, the classifier was reported to diagnose cytomegalovirus status with high specificity and sensitivity. Because counts were too low, roughly 17 rarely observed V segments, including chromosome 9 orphons, were left out of the earlier analysis of 500 to 650 of the donors. According to a later genetic analysis, donors in an Asian-associated ancestry cluster had fewer N-insertions in productive TCRs than the approximately 670-donor mean. Presence/absence analyses assumed roughly uniform sequencing depth across donors, an assumption that may not hold. Because the 87-base-pair reads could not distinguish some IMGT-functional V segments, including TRBV6-2 and TRBV6-3, those segments were excluded. A later analysis found that most CMV-associated TCR beta chains appeared HLA-restricted, with HLA associations seemingly driven largely by CMV exposure. A total of 150 to 200 TCR beta chains were listed by the study as associated with cytomegalovirus. Correlated functional status among segregating V segments might be attributable to linkage disequilibrium, but an unknown experimental factor could not be ruled out. A further reported finding was that TCR beta sequences accurately predicted the HLA-A and HLA-B alleles for most subjects in the first cohort. HLA typing was unavailable for some donors at each locus, so association tests used only the typed subset. The sequencing pipeline was judged likely to have produced a cluster of highly shared sequence variants as a technical artifact. Several of the top co-occurrence clusters appeared to be linked to parvovirus B19, influenza, CMV and Epstein-Barr virus, according to a later analysis.

Worth noting for this clone: Its antigen is currently not known. Base quality data are lacking; no much larger clone is found one base away.

Library creation used the immunoSEQ multiplex PCR assay. The multiplex PCR relied on a mix of 60 forward primers for TCR Vbeta segments and 13 reverse primers for TCR Jbeta segments. A multiplex PCR assay on genomic DNA amplified the CDR3 region of rearranged TCR beta genes. Amplified TCR beta libraries were sequenced as 87-base-pair reads on the Illumina HiSeq System. As for the authors' bioinformatics: A later analysis counted about 80 million unique TCR beta chains across the approximately 700 repertoires, and roughly 11 million of these chains were shared by at least two donors. A nearest-neighbor algorithm error-corrected the raw reads and collapsed the reads into unique sequences, merging closely related sequences to remove PCR and sequencing errors. Alignment of CDR3 sequences to IMGT reference sequences was used to assign V, D and J gene segments. For a sequence to be retained, a match of at least six nucleotides to both a V gene segment and a J gene segment was required. Rearrangements were classified as productive when the CDR3 lacked stop codons and remained in frame with V and J, and all other rearrangements were classified as non-productive. Following IMGT convention, CDR3 was defined as the stretch from the second conserved V-encoded cysteine to the conserved J-encoded phenylalanine. Sequences without an unambiguous match to a single V gene segment were excluded from the earlier analysis of about 600 of the donors. An earlier analysis of a few hundred of the donors classified V segments as functional when productive rearrangements were above 56.7% and as segregating when the standard deviation between donors was above 5%. A statistical classification framework was built to diagnose cytomegalovirus status from the catalog of TCR beta chain sequences. V and J gene assignment, in a later analysis, came from comparing TCR nucleotide sequences with IMGT/GENE-DB human TR gene sequences. Using the TCRdist pipeline, a later analysis assigned CDR3 sequences along with most-parsimonious VDJ recombination scenarios. In a later analysis, each TCR beta chain was defined by its CDR3 amino acid sequence together with its V-gene family, and reads without a unique V-gene family were excluded. In a later analysis, 500 to 700 highly shared, low-generation-probability nucleotide sequences were removed to address suspected cross-contamination and a sequencing artifact. In a later analysis, a clonal expansion index was calculated for each public chain from normalized within-repertoire ranks of inferred template counts. A later analysis computed generation probabilities with a VDJ recombination model fitted to out-of-frame rearrangements, and checked the results against IGoR. In a later analysis, TCR-TCR, TCR-HLA and TCR-CMV co-occurrence was scored with hypergeometric tests, and a repertoire-size bias correction was applied to TCR pairs. A later analysis estimated false discovery rates by permuting HLA or CMV assignments 20 times. A later analysis grouped co-occurring TCRs with DBSCAN, adding TCRdist sequence similarity when clustering within HLA-allele-positive subsets. For co-occurrence clustering, repertoires with fewer than 30,000 or more than 120,000 public chains were excluded, along with about five repertoires with anomalous nucleotide sharing. TCRdb re-hosts the immuneACCESS table, in-frame sequences only. Its copies lack some clones; in the studies checked, an unresolved V gene accounts for under half of them, and the cause for the rest is not known. V and J calls and clone size are those listed in that table; D and trimming were worked out from the DNA. For this sample there are 140,000 to 150,000 clones; about 84% appear just once. Of the sample, 2% to 2.5% falls within the top ten clones.

Taken from the germline V gene, the CDR1 and CDR2 loops are KGHSH and LQKENI. Relative to germline, V is missing 2 bases and J is missing 2 bases, with 7 bases of the junction outside any gene match. The CDR3 holds 16 amino acids from the cysteine to the phenylalanine. The only DNA kept is the CDR3, 48 bases in frame from the first base. The cohort was made up of approximately 670 healthy bone marrow donors. All cohort members were sampled while nominally healthy, although unrecorded immune exposures were likely present. The donor was CMV seropositive and belonged to the group of more than 250 seropositive cohort members. Every donor gave a peripheral blood sample, and the peripheral blood mononuclear cells from that sample were used for TCR beta sequencing. Genomic DNA extraction from the blood cell samples was performed with the Qiagen DNeasy Blood Extraction Kit.

The receptor chain draws on TRBV18 and TRBJ2-3; TRBD2 lines up with 7 middle nucleotides. Source material: PBMCs. The receptor was isolated from a young woman in good health and CMV-seropositive. The CDR3 protein is CASSPDSGPSTDTQYF. In nucleotides, the sequence is TGTGCCAGCTCACCAGATAGCGGGCCTTCCACAGATACGCAGTATTTT.